The rows below give T cell receptor beta chains drawn from one sample of a study of human T cells and chemical hapten exposure. TCRdb processed the RACE reads anew with MiXCR; each CDR3 protein has one entry. The sample carries approximately 110,000 distinct CDR3 sequences, approximately 10% recorded once. The specimen was whole blood, collected in connection with sensitization to the hapten diphenylcyclopropenone (DPC). The receptor set was obtained from a woman between 35 and 50 years old with alopecia areata. Some clones in this sample may be carry-over from other donors' samples. Each CDR3 is given with its conserved first and last residue. The order of the fields is D gene, clone size, V gene, J gene, CDR3 protein, CDR3 DNA. The D gene is left open where the match is weak. Some rows have no size entry. The others give once, few or many, or a class for an expanded clone.

D gene: NA
clone size: many
V gene: TRBV5-4
J gene: TRBJ1-4
CDR3 protein: CASSLAQNEKLFF
CDR3 DNA: TGTGCCAGCAGCTTGGCTCAGAATGAAAAACTGTTTTTT

D gene: TRBD1
clone size: few
V gene: TRBV19
J gene: TRBJ2-7
CDR3 protein: CAALPGQAYEQYF
CDR3 DNA: TGTGCCGCCCTGCCGGGACAGGCCTACGAGCAGTACTTC

D gene: NA
clone size: NA
V gene: TRBV7-9
J gene: TRBJ2-1
CDR3 protein: CASSLGPGAMPYNEQFF
CDR3 DNA: TGTGCCAGCAGCTTAGGCCCGGGGGCGATGCCCTACAATGAGCAGTTCTTC

D gene: NA
clone size: many
V gene: TRBV6-5
J gene: TRBJ2-7
CDR3 protein: CASSYSGSSYEQYF
CDR3 DNA: TGTGCCAGCAGTTACTCGGGGAGCTCCTACGAGCAGTACTTC

D gene: TRBD1
clone size: many
V gene: TRBV18
J gene: TRBJ2-7
CDR3 protein: CASSPTPGQVGEQYF
CDR3 DNA: TGTGCCAGCTCCCCCACTCCGGGACAGGTGGGCGAGCAGTACTTC

D gene: NA
clone size: NA
V gene: TRBV19
J gene: TRBJ2-2
CDR3 protein: CASRTTAGELFF
CDR3 DNA: TGTGCCAGTAGAACAACAGCCGGGGAGCTGTTTTTT

D gene: TRBD2
clone size: NA
V gene: TRBV6-5
J gene: TRBJ2-1
CDR3 protein: CASTWRGAYNEQFF
CDR3 DNA: TGTGCCAGCACCTGGCGGGGGGCCTACAATGAGCAGTTCTTC

D gene: TRBD2
clone size: once
V gene: TRBV7-3
J gene: TRBJ2-3
CDR3 protein: CASSLKLAGTTDTQYF
CDR3 DNA: TGTGCCAGCAGCTTAAAACTAGCGGGGACCACAGATACGCAGTATTTT

D gene: NA
clone size: many
V gene: TRBV7-7
J gene: TRBJ2-5
CDR3 protein: CASSLPRPGETQYF
CDR3 DNA: TGTGCTAGCAGCTTACCGAGGCCGGGGGAGACCCAGTACTTC

D gene: NA
clone size: many
V gene: TRBV19
J gene: TRBJ2-3
CDR3 protein: CASSTTGLGDTQYF
CDR3 DNA: TGTGCCAGTAGTACGACCGGGCTGGGAGATACGCAGTATTTT

D gene: NA
clone size: NA
V gene: TRBV18
J gene: TRBJ2-1
CDR3 protein: CASSPSNGAINEQFF
CDR3 DNA: TGTGCCAGCTCACCGTCGAACGGAGCCATCAATGAGCAGTTCTTC

D gene: NA
clone size: NA
V gene: TRBV12-3/TRBV12-4
J gene: TRBJ1-1
CDR3 protein: CASSFRATSFEAFF
CDR3 DNA: TGTGCCAGCAGTTTTCGGGCGACATCGTTTGAAGCTTTCTTT

D gene: TRBD1
clone size: many
V gene: TRBV5-6
J gene: TRBJ1-3
CDR3 protein: CASSFTGAGNTIYF
CDR3 DNA: TGTGCCAGCAGCTTCACAGGGGCTGGAAACACCATATATTTT

D gene: NA
clone size: NA
V gene: TRBV30
J gene: TRBJ2-7
CDR3 protein: CAWDLAYEQYF
CDR3 DNA: TGTGCCTGGGACTTAGCCTACGAGCAGTACTTC

D gene: TRBD2
clone size: NA
V gene: TRBV7-2
J gene: TRBJ2-5
CDR3 protein: CASSPTSGGVETQYF
CDR3 DNA: TGTGCCAGCAGCCCTACTAGCGGGGGCGTAGAGACCCAGTACTTC

D gene: NA
clone size: NA
V gene: TRBV29-1
J gene: TRBJ1-3
CDR3 protein: CSVEEGNTIYF
CDR3 DNA: TGCAGCGTTGAAGAGGGCAACACCATATATTTT

D gene: TRBD1
clone size: NA
V gene: TRBV29-1
J gene: TRBJ1-1
CDR3 protein: CSVHRGQGDTEAFF
CDR3 DNA: TGCAGCGTGCATCGGGGACAGGGGGACACTGAAGCTTTCTTT

D gene: NA
clone size: NA
V gene: TRBV7-2
J gene: TRBJ1-1
CDR3 protein: CASSLLLEAFF
CDR3 DNA: TGTGCCAGCAGCTTACTGCTAGAAGCTTTCTTT

D gene: TRBD2
clone size: NA
V gene: TRBV25-1
J gene: TRBJ2-1
CDR3 protein: CASRATSAEQFF
CDR3 DNA: TGTGCCAGCAGGGCAACTAGCGCCGAGCAGTTCTTC

D gene: TRBD2
clone size: few
V gene: TRBV28
J gene: TRBJ2-3
CDR3 protein: CASSRTSGRTDTQYF
CDR3 DNA: TGTGCCAGCAGCCGGACTAGCGGGAGAACAGATACGCAGTATTTT

D gene: NA
clone size: NA
V gene: TRBV7-2
J gene: TRBJ2-2
CDR3 protein: CASRPGGTNTGELFF
CDR3 DNA: TGTGCCAGCAGGCCAGGGGGGACCAACACCGGGGAGCTGTTTTTT

D gene: TRBD1
clone size: many
V gene: TRBV12-3/TRBV12-4
J gene: TRBJ2-5
CDR3 protein: CASSLPGTVQETQYF
CDR3 DNA: TGTGCCAGCAGTTTACCCGGGACAGTCCAAGAGACCCAGTACTTC

D gene: TRBD1
clone size: NA
V gene: TRBV10-3
J gene: TRBJ2-1
CDR3 protein: CALSGTGGTAEQFF
CDR3 DNA: TGTGCCTTATCAGGGACAGGGGGTACGGCTGAGCAGTTCTTC

D gene: TRBD1
clone size: many
V gene: TRBV11-2
J gene: TRBJ2-7
CDR3 protein: CASSLTDRGYEQYF
CDR3 DNA: TGTGCCAGCAGCTTAACAGACAGGGGCTACGAGCAGTACTTC

D gene: NA
clone size: many
V gene: TRBV20-1
J gene: TRBJ2-2
CDR3 protein: CSAREPLIRGTGELFF
CDR3 DNA: TGCAGTGCTAGAGAGCCGCTCATCAGGGGTACCGGGGAGCTGTTTTTT

D gene: NA
clone size: many
V gene: TRBV7-2
J gene: TRBJ1-1
CDR3 protein: CASRPGTARNTEAFF
CDR3 DNA: TGTGCCAGCCGACCGGGAACAGCCCGGAACACTGAAGCTTTCTTT

D gene: TRBD1
clone size: many
V gene: TRBV29-1
J gene: TRBJ1-1
CDR3 protein: CSVNRGDTEAFF
CDR3 DNA: TGCAGCGTTAACAGGGGCGACACTGAAGCTTTCTTT

D gene: TRBD1
clone size: many
V gene: TRBV19
J gene: TRBJ2-7
CDR3 protein: CASSSPTGAYEQYF
CDR3 DNA: TGTGCCAGTAGTTCACCTACAGGGGCCTACGAGCAGTACTTC

D gene: TRBD1
clone size: many
V gene: TRBV20-1
J gene: TRBJ1-5
CDR3 protein: CSAKTGGSNQPQHF
CDR3 DNA: TGCAGTGCCAAGACAGGGGGGAGCAATCAGCCCCAGCATTTT

D gene: NA
clone size: many
V gene: TRBV28
J gene: TRBJ2-7
CDR3 protein: CASTKDLGQYF
CDR3 DNA: TGTGCCAGCACCAAAGACCTCGGGCAGTACTTC

D gene: TRBD1
clone size: few
V gene: TRBV9
J gene: TRBJ1-6
CDR3 protein: CASSVARGDNSPLHF
CDR3 DNA: TGTGCCAGCAGCGTAGCCAGGGGGGATAATTCACCCCTCCACTTT

D gene: TRBD1
clone size: many
V gene: TRBV4-2
J gene: TRBJ2-7
CDR3 protein: CASSQGPGQAHEQYF
CDR3 DNA: TGTGCCAGCAGCCAAGGACCGGGACAGGCCCACGAGCAGTACTTC

D gene: NA
clone size: NA
V gene: TRBV12-3/TRBV12-4
J gene: TRBJ1-4
CDR3 protein: CASSRMIATNEKLFF
CDR3 DNA: TGTGCCAGCAGCCGGATGATCGCAACTAATGAAAAACTGTTTTTT

D gene: TRBD2
clone size: few
V gene: TRBV11-2
J gene: TRBJ2-5
CDR3 protein: CASSLGGLAGVRETQYF
CDR3 DNA: TGTGCCAGCAGCTTAGGGGGACTAGCGGGAGTCCGGGAGACCCAGTACTTC

D gene: NA
clone size: many
V gene: TRBV12-3/TRBV12-4
J gene: TRBJ2-5
CDR3 protein: CASSSQRTQYF
CDR3 DNA: TGTGCCAGCAGCTCCCAAAGGACCCAGTACTTC

D gene: TRBD1
clone size: many
V gene: TRBV6-5
J gene: TRBJ1-2
CDR3 protein: CASSNSIDRGQGYTF
CDR3 DNA: TGTGCCAGCAGTAACTCAATCGACAGGGGGCAGGGCTACACCTTC

D gene: NA
clone size: few
V gene: TRBV10-3
J gene: TRBJ1-1
CDR3 protein: CAAVGDSLNTEAFF
CDR3 DNA: TGTGCCGCAGTAGGAGACAGCTTGAACACTGAAGCTTTCTTT

D gene: TRBD1
clone size: NA
V gene: TRBV7-8
J gene: TRBJ2-7
CDR3 protein: CASSLDGQGESSYEQYF
CDR3 DNA: TGTGCCAGCAGCTTAGATGGACAGGGCGAAAGCTCCTACGAGCAGTACTTC

D gene: NA
clone size: many
V gene: TRBV7-2
J gene: TRBJ2-7
CDR3 protein: CASSFGQGGEQYF
CDR3 DNA: TGTGCCAGCAGCTTCGGCCAGGGCGGCGAGCAGTACTTC

D gene: NA
clone size: many
V gene: TRBV7-2
J gene: TRBJ1-1
CDR3 protein: CASSLEVRGSAFF
CDR3 DNA: TGTGCCAGCAGCTTAGAGGTTAGGGGGTCGGCTTTCTTT

D gene: TRBD1
clone size: NA
V gene: TRBV19
J gene: TRBJ2-2
CDR3 protein: CASSVGQPGELFF
CDR3 DNA: TGTGCCAGTAGTGTGGGACAGCCCGGGGAGCTGTTTTTT

D gene: NA
clone size: many
V gene: TRBV2
J gene: TRBJ1-5
CDR3 protein: CASRRGLDGNQPQHF
CDR3 DNA: TGTGCCAGCAGGAGGGGCCTGGACGGCAATCAGCCCCAGCATTTT

D gene: NA
clone size: many
V gene: TRBV29-1
J gene: TRBJ2-7
CDR3 protein: CSVEVASSYEQYF
CDR3 DNA: TGCAGCGTTGAGGTCGCCAGCTCCTACGAGCAGTACTTC

D gene: NA
clone size: many
V gene: TRBV29-1
J gene: TRBJ2-7
CDR3 protein: CSAADSPYEQYF
CDR3 DNA: TGCAGCGCTGCGGACAGCCCCTACGAGCAGTACTTC

D gene: TRBD1
clone size: many
V gene: TRBV7-3
J gene: TRBJ2-1
CDR3 protein: CASSLTGTGMYNEQFF
CDR3 DNA: TGTGCCAGCAGCTTAACGGGGACAGGCATGTACAATGAGCAGTTCTTC